These 10 T cell receptor beta chains were all obtained from the same sample, sequenced in a study of T cells in tumors after PD-1 blockade. The data were produced by immunoSEQ multiplex PCR, yet TCRdb's version contains in-frame clones alone and is incomplete. Among about 60,000 clones listed, 74% were seen once. The starting material was PBMCs, obtained after anti-PD-1 treatment. Receptor source: a human donor with basal cell carcinoma.

This chain joins TRBV4-1 and TRBJ1-4; D possibly corresponds to TRBD1 (5 bases). Between the trimmed V and J ends, which lost 5 bases and 0 bases, there was a span of 7 bases. The V gene's germline CDR1 is MGHRA and CDR2 YSYEKL. CDR3 length: 14 amino acids. The CDR3 loop is CASSRQPTNEKLFF. DNA of the CDR3: TGCGCCAGCAGCAGACAGCCAACTAATGAAAAACTGTTTTTT.

V is TRBV10-2 and J is TRBJ1-1, with D possibly being TRBD1 (6 bases). The CDR3 contains 13 residues. V dropped 5 bases and J dropped 6 bases, with 13 bases sitting between them. The germline gives CDR1 WSHSY, CDR2 SAAADI. The CDR3 reads CASSKNTGSEAFF. Written as DNA, the CDR3 is TGCGCCAGCAGTAAAAACACAGGGTCTGAAGCTTTCTTT.

The V call is TRBV5-1, the J call TRBJ2-7; TRBD2 matches 8 bases. V was clipped by 0 bases and J by 2 bases; unmatched bases: 7. There are 16 residues in the CDR3. The germline V gene has CDR1 SGHRS and CDR2 YFSETQ. CDR3 in amino acids: CASSLDGGGTPYEQYF. CDR3 DNA sequence: TGCGCCAGCAGCTTGGACGGCGGGGGGACCCCCTACGAGCAGTACTTC.

This clone has just a few counts. The chain couples TRBV3-1 (or the pseudogene TRBV3-2) to TRBJ2-7; D may be TRBD2 (5 bases). The CDR3 has 14 residues. V lost 4 bases, J lost 6 bases, and 16 bases lay in between. The germline CDR1 and CDR2 sequences are LGHDT and YNNKEL (reference sequence). Here the CDR3 reads CASSPRPGMGEQYF. The CDR3 DNA reads TGTGCCAGCAGCCCTCGACCCGGGATGGGCGAGCAGTACTTC.

The chain has TRBV7-2 and TRBJ2-1; D might be TRBD1 (5 bases). Germline V gene data show CDR1 as SGHTA and CDR2 as FQGNSA. The V end lost 4 bases, the J end lost 9 bases, and 13 bases lay between the germline ends. The CDR3 length is 13 residues. The CDR3 DNA sequence: TGTGCCAGCAGCTCCGAAGGGGCCGCTGAGCAGTTCTTC. Amino acid sequence: CASSSEGAAEQFF.

The CDR3 protein is CASSQVEGDTGELFF. The CDR3 DNA reads as TGTGCCAGCAGCCAAGTGGAAGGGGACACCGGGGAGCTGTTTTTT. This chain connects TRBV3-1 (or the pseudogene TRBV3-2) to TRBJ2-2; a weak D match, TRBD1 (5 bases). Looked up from germline, CDR1 is LGHDT and CDR2 is YNNKEL (reference sequence). The length of the CDR3 is 15 residues. Trimming took 1 base from V and 3 from J, leaving 9 bases between them.

The chain is built from TRBV9 and TRBJ2-5, with 8 bases fitting TRBD2. Germline V lookup: CDR1 SGDLS, CDR2 YYNGEE. The CDR3 extends over 15 amino acids. V lost 0 bases, J lost 2 bases, and 3 bases stayed unmatched. CDR3 loop: CASSVAGGPQETQYF. Written as DNA, the CDR3 is TGTGCCAGCAGCGTAGCGGGGGGGCCGCAAGAGACCCAGTACTTC.

This chain links TRBV5-1 with TRBJ2-1, with 8 positions matching TRBD2. This CDR3 region has 16 residues. CDR1 SGHRS and CDR2 YFSETQ come from the germline V gene. With V trimmed by 0 bases and J by 8 bases, 10 bases remained unmatched. CDR3: CASSLAERGGRDEQFF. As DNA, the CDR3 is TGCGCCAGCAGCTTGGCAGAACGGGGGGGCCGAGATGAGCAGTTCTTC.

This chain uses TRBV5-1 with TRBJ2-1; D unclear. CDR1 is SGHRS and CDR2 is YFSETQ in the germline V gene. This CDR3 contains 11 residues. The V end was cut by 4 bases, the J end by 7 bases, with 6 bases between. The CDR3: CASSQLNEQFF. The CDR3 nucleotides are TGCGCCAGCAGCCAACTGAATGAGCAGTTCTTC.

The chain combines TRBV2 with TRBJ2-5; 12 bases match TRBD2. Germline V gives CDR1 SNHLY, CDR2 FYNNEI. V was clipped by 6 bases and J by 2 bases; unmatched bases: 4. There are 15 residues in the CDR3. This CDR3 reads CASRRLAGAQETQYF. CDR3 DNA: TGTGCCAGCAGAAGACTAGCGGGGGCACAAGAGACCCAGTACTTC.